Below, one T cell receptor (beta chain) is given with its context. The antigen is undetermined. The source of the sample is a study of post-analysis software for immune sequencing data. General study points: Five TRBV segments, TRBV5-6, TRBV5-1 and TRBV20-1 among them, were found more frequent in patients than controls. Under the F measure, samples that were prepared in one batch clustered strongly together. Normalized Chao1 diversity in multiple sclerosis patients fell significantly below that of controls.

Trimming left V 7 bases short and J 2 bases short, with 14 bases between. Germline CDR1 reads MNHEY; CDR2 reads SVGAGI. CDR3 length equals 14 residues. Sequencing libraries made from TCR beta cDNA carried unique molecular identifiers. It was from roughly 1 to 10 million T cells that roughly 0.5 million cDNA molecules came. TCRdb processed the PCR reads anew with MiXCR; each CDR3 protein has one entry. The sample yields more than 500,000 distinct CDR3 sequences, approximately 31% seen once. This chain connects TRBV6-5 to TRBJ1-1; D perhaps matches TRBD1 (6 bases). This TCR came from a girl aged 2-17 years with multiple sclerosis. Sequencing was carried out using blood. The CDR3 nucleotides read TGTGCCAGCACCCCCACAGGGCCTAACACTGAAGCTTTCTTT. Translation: CASTPTGPNTEAFF.